The next 32 T cell receptor beta chains were all read from a single sample in a study of T-cell memory formation after mild COVID-19 (dated by TCRdb to the early 2020s). Preparation of the library involved 5' RACE. Sequenced using an Illumina NovaSeq 6000. Through fastp at Q25 and MiXCR, TCRdb rebuilt clones from the public reads, retaining in-frame beta chains. Identical CDR3 protein sequences are pooled into one entry, listed with their most common genes and DNA. Here the sample has about 310,000 distinct CDR3 sequences; around 15% occur a single time. Clones ranked in the top ten supply roughly 22% of the sample. The sample taken for sequencing was PBMCs or a T cell subset sorted from them (not recorded which). These receptor sequences come from a young man who had mild COVID-19 (a few samples of this study predate the infection). The sample titles of this study are shuffled in the database, so cell type and time point are left out; the donor was told from shared clones.

V is TRBV27 and J is TRBJ2-3; the D is unclear. Germline V lookup: CDR1 MNHEY, CDR2 SMNVEV (reference sequence). The CDR3 is 15 residues long. With 4 bases removed from V and 6 bases from J, the gap between germline ends came to 17 bases. The CDR3 loop reads CASSYITDGPDTQYF. The CDR3 DNA reads TGTGCCAGCAGTTACATAACCGACGGGCCTGATACGCAGTATTTT.

The chain uses TRBV20-1 and TRBJ2-5; D gene uncertain. The CDR3 runs to 17 residues. The V and J ends lost 0 bases and 2 bases respectively, with 19 bases between them. Germline-derived CDR1 and CDR2 are DFQATT and SNEGSKA (reference sequence). CDR3 sequence: CSARDYLRTLKQETQYF. The CDR3 nucleotides read TGCAGTGCTAGAGACTACCTGAGGACCCTGAAGCAAGAGACCCAGTACTTC.

This clonotype was seen more than once but under ten times. The CDR3 here is CASSSDLSTGELFF. CDR3 coding DNA: TGTGCCAGCAGCTCGGACTTGTCCACCGGGGAGCTGTTTTTT. V is TRBV7-2 and J is TRBJ2-2; weak D call: TRBD2 (5 bases). Germline CDR1 is SGHTA and CDR2 is FQGNSA. The CDR3 has 14 residues. Between the trimmed V and J ends, which lost 4 bases and 4 bases, there was a span of 10 bases.

This clonotype has only a few counts. At one of its ends the junction is not consistent with the germline gene, which may arise from a read error. J is TRBJ1-1 and V is TRBV11-2, with D unresolved. Per germline, CDR1 SGHAT and CDR2 FQNNGV. This CDR3 comprises 13 residues. The CDR3 loop is CASSLNGETEVFF. The CDR3 region has the DNA TGTGCCAGCAGCTTGAACGGGGAGACTGAAGTTTTCTTT. The full variable domain, rest sourced from reference TRBV11-2 and TRBJ1-1, is EAGVAQSPRYKIIEKRQSVAFWCNPISGHATLYWYQQILGQGPKLLIQFQNNGVVDDSQLPKDRFSAERLKGVDSTLKIQPAKLEDSAVYLCASSLNGETEVFFGQGTRLTVV.

The rearrangement joins TRBV20-1 to TRBJ2-5, with 14 bases lining up with TRBD2. After removal of 6 bases from V and 4 bases from J, the junction contained 4 bases not matched to a gene. The CDR3 consists of 14 residues. CDR1 and CDR2 from the germline V gene are DFQATT and SNEGSKA (reference sequence). The CDR3 DNA reads TGCAGTGCGCGGACTAGCGGGGGGACAGAGACCCAGTACTTC. Amino acid sequence: CSARTSGGTETQYF.

In this sample, this clonotype turned up a few times. V and J are TRBV29-1 and TRBJ2-5; D uncertain. The CDR3 covers 13 residues. Deletions cut 4 bases from V and 5 bases from J, with 14 bases between. The germline V gene has CDR1 SQVTM and CDR2 ANQGSEA. The CDR3, as DNA: TGCAGCGTTGGACACCAGTATAGCGAGACCCAGTACTTC. As protein: CSVGHQYSETQYF.

This clonotype was seen a few times. The chain is built from TRBV7-9 and TRBJ2-7; 8 bases agree with TRBD1. CDR3 size: 16 residues. After removal of 0 bases from V and 4 bases from J, the junction contained 8 bases not matched to a gene. The germline V gene encodes CDR1 SEHNR and CDR2 FQNEAQ (reference sequence). The CDR3 sequence: CASSLAGQEARYEQYF. The CDR3 coding sequence is TGTGCCAGCAGCTTAGCGGGACAGGAGGCGAGGTACGAGCAGTACTTC. The full variable domain, with the rest looked up from reference TRBV7-9 and TRBJ2-7, is DTGVSQNPRHKITKRGQNVTFRCDPISEHNRLYWYRQTLGQGPEFLTYFQNEAQLEKSRLLSDRFSAERPKGSFSTLEIQRTEQGDSAMYLCASSLAGQEARYEQYFGPGTRLTVT.

The chain carries TRBV9 and TRBJ2-7; 7 nucleotides match TRBD1. V was clipped by 3 bases and J by 1 base; unmatched bases: 10. This CDR3 contains 16 residues. From germline, CDR1 is SGDLS and CDR2 YYNGEE. The CDR3 region has the DNA TGTGCCAGCAGCGGTAGTGGGGGACAGTGGTCCTACGAGCAGTACTTC. Protein sequence: CASSGSGGQWSYEQYF.

This clonotype has only a few counts. The chain is built from TRBV28 and TRBJ1-1, with 8 bases aligning to TRBD1. V shed 6 bases, J shed 4 bases, and the junction held 10 bases outside the gene matches. Per the germline V gene, CDR1 is MDHEN and CDR2 is SYDVKM. This CDR3 spans 15 amino acids. The CDR3 DNA reads TGTGCCAGCAGACTCTCAGGGGGCGAGAGCACTGAAGCTTTCTTT. It yields the protein CASRLSGGESTEAFF.

At least ten counts were recorded for this clonotype. The CDR3 DNA reads as TGTGCCAGCAGCCGGGACAGAAATAATTCACCCCTCCACTTT. Translated: CASSRDRNNSPLHF. The V call is TRBV11-2, the J call TRBJ1-6; 7 bases line up with TRBD1. Trimming at V came to 5 bases and at J to 5 bases, leaving 3 bases not matched to a gene. The CDR3 loop spans 14 amino acids. Germline CDR1 SGHAT, CDR2 FQNNGV.

In this sample, this clonotype turned up a few times. The chain links TRBV7-9 to TRBJ1-5, with D possibly being TRBD1 (5 bases). The germline V gene encodes CDR1 SEHNR and CDR2 FQNEAQ (reference sequence). V dropped 4 bases and J dropped 4 bases, with 14 bases sitting between them. The CDR3 spans 15 residues. The CDR3 loop is CASSSARAKNQPQHF. The CDR3 DNA reads TGTGCCAGCAGCTCCGCCAGGGCAAAGAATCAGCCCCAGCATTTT.

This clonotype occurred a few times. The rearrangement joins TRBV20-1 to TRBJ1-5; D unresolved. The germline CDR1 and CDR2 sequences are DFQATT and SNEGSKA (reference sequence). V lost 6 bases and J lost 11, with 11 bases in between. The CDR3 has 10 amino acids. The DNA for the CDR3 is TGCAGTGCGGTCTCTCTGGCCCAGCATTTT. Encoded protein: CSAVSLAQHF.

This clonotype was detected only a few times. This chain links TRBV6-5 with TRBJ1-6; D is unresolved. The CDR3 is made up of 14 amino acids. V was cut by 2 bases and J by 4 bases, with 6 bases left in between. CDR1 and CDR2 (germline): MNHEY, SVGAGI. CDR3 nucleotide sequence: TGTGCCAGCAGTTACCGGGTTTATAATTCACCCCTCCACTTT. This gives the protein CASSYRVYNSPLHF.

This clonotype has only a few counts. The V call is TRBV9, the J call TRBJ2-5; TRBD2 aligns across 10 bases. V lost 3 bases to trimming and J lost 4 bases; unmatched junction nucleotides: 15. Looked up from germline, CDR1 is SGDLS and CDR2 is YYNGEE. This CDR3 is 18 amino acids long. Written as DNA, the CDR3 is TGTGCCAGCAGCGAGGGGGCTAGCGGGGGCCTCCGGGGAGAGACCCAGTACTTC. Encoded protein: CASSEGASGGLRGETQYF. Based on the CDR3 plus reference TRBV9 and TRBJ2-5, the full variable domain is DSGVTQTPKHLITATGQRVTLRCSPRSGDLSVYWYQQSLDQGLQFLIQYYNGEERAKGNILERFSAQQFPDLHSELNLSSLELGDSALYFCASSEGASGGLRGETQYFGPGTRLLVL.

This clonotype has at least ten counts. The CDR3 loop reads CASSQGLQETQYF. CDR3 DNA: TGCGCCAGCAGCCAGGGACTCCAAGAGACCCAGTACTTC. The chain employs TRBV4-3 and TRBJ2-5; TRBD2 is a possible D gene (6 bases). Looked up from germline, CDR1 is LGHNA and CDR2 is YSLEER. V shed 3 bases and J shed 1 base, with 6 bases lying between them. The CDR3 contains 13 residues.

The rearrangement joins TRBV20-1 to TRBJ2-7; D unresolved. Germline V gene sequence: CDR1 DFQATT, CDR2 SNEGSKA (reference sequence). CDR3 length: 13 residues. The V end was cut by 4 bases, the J end by 2 bases, with 12 bases between. The CDR3, as DNA: TGCAGTGCTATGGGCCCATTGCCCTACGAGCAGTACGTC. Encoded protein: CSAMGPLPYEQYV.

This sequence joins TRBV19 and TRBJ1-2; D not resolved. V was clipped by 3 bases and J by 2 bases, with 13 bases between them. The CDR3 is made up of 15 amino acids. From germline, CDR1 is LNHDA and CDR2 SQIVND (reference sequence). The CDR3 DNA follows: TGTGCCAGTAGTATCTTGGACCCGGGGAACTATGGCTACACCTTC. Its translation is CASSILDPGNYGYTF.

This clonotype was detected ten times or more. This chain joins TRBV2 and TRBJ2-5; D not certain. Germline lookup yields CDR1 SNHLY and CDR2 FYNNEI. V was cut by 3 bases and J by 5 bases, with 13 bases left in between. CDR3 length equals 14 residues. The CDR3 DNA sequence: TGTGCCAGCAGTGAGGTAGTCCCCAAGGAGACCCAGTACTTC. This encodes CASSEVVPKETQYF. Full variable domain (rest looked up from reference TRBV2 and TRBJ2-5): EPEVTQTPSHQVTQMGQEVILRCVPISNHLYFYWYRQILGQKVEFLVSFYNNEISEKSEIFDDQFSVERPDGSNFTLKIRSTKLEDSAMYFCASSEVVPKETQYFGPGTRLLVL.

The chain carries TRBV14 and TRBJ1-4; D is unclear. The germline CDR1 and CDR2 sequences are SGHDN and FVKESK. The CDR3 is made up of 13 amino acids. Trimming left V 3 bases short and J 6 bases short, with 8 bases between. The DNA for the CDR3 is TGTGCCAGCAGCCAGTGGGCGTATGAAAAACTGTTTTTT. It encodes CASSQWAYEKLFF.

This clonotype has only one observation. The chain links TRBV4-3 to TRBJ1-2; 7 nucleotides align to TRBD1. V lost 4 bases to trimming and J lost 6 bases; unmatched junction nucleotides: 5. This CDR3 region has 13 residues. In germline, CDR1 is LGHNA, CDR2 YSLEER. CDR3 in amino acids: CASSLRGNDGYTF. The CDR3 DNA reads as TGCGCCAGCAGCCTCAGGGGGAACGATGGCTACACCTTC.

The CDR3: CASSGRQGKSGNTIYF. Written as DNA, the CDR3 is TGTGCCAGCAGCGGACGACAGGGTAAATCCGGAAACACCATATATTTT. V is TRBV7-9 and J is TRBJ1-3; 7 nucleotides align to TRBD1. Unmatched junction bases numbered 11, after V lost 5 bases and J lost 4 bases. This CDR3 is 16 amino acids long. Per the germline V gene, CDR1 is SEHNR and CDR2 is FQNEAQ (reference sequence).

In this sample, this clonotype turned up a few times. The gene calls are TRBV4-3 and TRBJ1-2, with a tentative D call TRBD1 (5 bases). This CDR3 has 14 amino acids. Germline lookup yields CDR1 LGHNA and CDR2 YSLEER. The V end lost 0 bases, the J end lost 8 bases, and 13 bases lay between the germline ends. CDR3 region: CASSQDLQGLGYTF. DNA of the CDR3: TGCGCCAGCAGCCAAGATCTGCAGGGCTTGGGCTACACCTTC.

V usage is TRBV2 and J usage is TRBJ2-1, with D tentatively TRBD1 (5 bases). CDR1 is SNHLY, CDR2 FYNNEI, per germline. V lost 0 bases and J lost 9, with 12 bases in between. This CDR3 has 14 amino acids. The CDR3: CASSEAPGPLEQFF. CDR3 DNA sequence: TGTGCCAGCAGTGAAGCCCCAGGGCCTCTTGAGCAGTTCTTC.

The chain combines TRBV5-1 with TRBJ1-2, with TRBD1 matching 9 bases. The CDR3 has 14 residues. With 3 bases clipped from V and 8 bases from J, the junction kept 8 bases outside the gene matches. Germline CDR1 reads SGHRS; CDR2 reads YFSETQ. The CDR3 reads CASSSRTGEEGYTF. CDR3 bases: TGCGCCAGCAGCTCTAGGACAGGGGAGGAGGGCTACACCTTC. The full variable domain, rest sourced from reference TRBV5-1 and TRBJ1-2, is KAGVTQTPRYLIKTRGQQVTLSCSPISGHRSVSWYQQTPGQGLQFLFEYFSETQRNKGNFPGRFSGRQFSNSRSEMNVSTLELGDSALYLCASSSRTGEEGYTFGSGTRLTVV.

This clonotype was found a few times. The V and J genes are TRBV20-1 and TRBJ2-1; TRBD2 matches 9 bases. Germline V gene data show CDR1 as DFQATT and CDR2 as SNEGSKA (reference sequence). With V trimmed by 6 bases and J by 0 bases, 9 bases remained unmatched. The CDR3 loop spans 16 amino acids. The CDR3 DNA reads TGCAGTGCCAGGGACAGCGGGGGGCTCTCCTACAATGAGCAGTTCTTC. Residues: CSARDSGGLSYNEQFF.

This clonotype was seen a handful of times. V is TRBV19 and J is TRBJ1-2; the D is unclear. This CDR3 has 11 amino acids. Germline CDR1 is LNHDA and CDR2 is SQIVND (reference sequence). V gave up 6 bases and J gave up 8 bases, with 10 bases separating them. The chain's CDR3 is CASSAIGGYTF. CDR3 coding DNA: TGTGCCAGTAGCGCAATCGGCGGCTACACCTTC. Filled out from reference TRBV19 and TRBJ1-2, the complete variable domain reads DGGITQSPKYLFRKEGQNVTLSCEQNLNHDAMYWYRQDPGQGLRLIYYSQIVNDFQKGDIAEGYSVSREKKESFPLTVTSAQKNPTAFYLCASSAIGGYTFGSGTRLTVV.

This clonotype was detected many times. V gene TRBV6-2 or TRBV6-3 combines with J gene TRBJ1-2; D is possibly TRBD1 (6 bases). This CDR3 is 16 amino acids long. Between the trimmed V and J ends, which lost 4 bases and 4 bases, there was a span of 19 bases. CDR1 MNHEY and CDR2 SVGEGT come from the germline V gene. The CDR3 reads CASSSVLKDRLYGYTF. The CDR3 DNA sequence: TGTGCCAGCAGTTCCGTCCTGAAAGACAGGCTCTATGGCTACACCTTC.

This clonotype was found a few times. Its ends do not fully match the called genes, so a read error is possible. The rearrangement uses TRBV6-5 and TRBJ2-1, with 8 bases matching TRBD2. This CDR3 is built from 11 residues. CDR1 and CDR2 (germline): MNHEY, SVGAGI. The CDR3: CASPIAGSTSF. CDR3 DNA sequence: TGTGCCAGCCCCATAGCGGGGTCGACTTCCTTC.

CDR3 nucleotides: TGTGCCACCAGTCAGGGTCGGACTAGCGGGGGAGAGACCCAGTACTTC. Protein: CATSQGRTSGGETQYF. The V call is TRBV24-1, the J call TRBJ2-5, with TRBD2 identical over 13 bases. The CDR3 is 16 residues long. CDR1 KGHDR and CDR2 SFDVKD come from the germline V gene. The V and J ends lost 6 bases and 4 bases, in that order; junction bases with no gene match: 7.

The gene calls are TRBV7-6 and TRBJ1-5; 7 bases are shared with TRBD1. Germline loops: CDR1 SGHVS, CDR2 FNYEAQ. The J segment lost 6 bases and the V segment lost 2 bases, leaving 13 bases of the junction unmatched. The CDR3 contains 17 residues. The CDR3 DNA reads TGTGCCAGCAGCTTAATGGTACAGGGGAGGACGGGTCAGCCCCAGCATTTT. Translation gives CASSLMVQGRTGQPQHF.

This chain links TRBV10-2 with TRBJ1-2; D remains unclear. The germline CDR1 and CDR2 sequences are WSHSY and SAAADI. The germline V and J ends were trimmed by 3 bases and 6 bases, with 14 bases remaining between them. The CDR3 has 14 residues. The CDR3 region has the DNA TGCGCCAGCAGTGACCCCCACGTTGGTAATGGCTACACCTTC. Its protein product is CASSDPHVGNGYTF.

This clonotype appeared a few times. The chain recombines TRBV5-1 with TRBJ1-4; a possible D gene is TRBD1 (6 bases). The CDR3 has 16 amino acids. The V end was cut by 2 bases, the J end by 1 base, with 12 bases between. The germline V gene has CDR1 SGHRS and CDR2 YFSETQ. The CDR3 here is CASSLRGRETNEKLFF. For the CDR3, the DNA is TGCGCCAGCAGCTTACGGGGGCGGGAAACTAATGAAAAACTGTTTTTT.